These T cell receptor beta chains were read from a single sample in a study of CD8+CD57+ T cells in acquired aplastic anemia. From the reads, TCRdb called clonotypes with MiXCR, one entry per CDR3 protein. The sample includes 190,000 or so distinct CDR3 sequences, around 63% of them seen just once. The sequenced material came from sorted CD4+, CD8+, or CD8+CD57+ T cells (not recorded which) from PBMCs. Every receptor here comes from a human donor in good health. CDR3s include the opening cysteine and the closing phenylalanine or tryptophan. D genes are given only for firm matches. Rows give clone size only sometimes, using once, few, many, or a class for an expanded clone.

NA,TRBJ2-3,TRBV5-1,TRBD2,TGCGCCAGCAGCTTGGGGGGGGGAAGCACAGATACGCAGTATTTT,CASSLGGGSTDTQYF
NA,TRBJ1-6,TRBV7-3,NA,TGTGCCAGCAGCTTAAGGAGCATAGATTCACCCCTCCACTTT,CASSLRSIDSPLHF
NA,TRBJ2-3,TRBV7-3,NA,TGTGCCAGCAGCTTCTATTCGACCGCAGATACGCAGTATTTT,CASSFYSTADTQYF
many,TRBJ1-4,TRBV7-6,NA,TGTGCCAGCAGCTTAGCACAGGGCAATGGCCTGTTTTTT,CASSLAQGNGLFF
many,TRBJ2-2,TRBV7-9,TRBD2,TGTGCCAGCCGCGCCTCCGCAGACTCGCCGGGGGGCGGGGAGCTGTTTTTT,CASRASADSPGGGELFF
NA,TRBJ1-1,TRBV24-1,NA,TGTTCCACCAGTGACGCGACAGGAAAGGACATGCACACTGAAGCTTTCTTT,CSTSDATGKDMHTEAFF
NA,TRBJ1-3,TRBV20-1,NA,TGCAGTGCTAGAGGGCTATCGGGACGTCTCTATAATGGAAACACCATATATTTT,CSARGLSGRLYNGNTIYF
NA,TRBJ2-1,TRBV9,TRBD2,TGTGCCAGCAGCGCCCCGGGACTAGCGGGAGTCGTTAACAATGAGCAGTTCTTC,CASSAPGLAGVVNNEQFF
many,TRBJ1-3,TRBV6-5,NA,TGTGCCAGCAGCTTACAGGCGAGCTCTGGAAACACCATATATTTT,CASSLQASSGNTIYF
NA,TRBJ1-6,TRBV9,TRBD1,TGTGCCAGCAGCGTAGGGGACAGGGATTCACCCCTCCACTTT,CASSVGDRDSPLHF
many,TRBJ2-1,TRBV9,TRBD1,TGTGCCAGCAGCGTAGCCGGGACAGGAGCCTACAATGAGCAGTTCTTC,CASSVAGTGAYNEQFF
NA,TRBJ1-4,TRBV12-3/TRBV12-4,NA,TGTGCCAGCAGTTATGGGGGTAATGAAAAACTGTTTTTT,CASSYGGNEKLFF
few,TRBJ2-7,TRBV24-1,NA,TGTGCCACCAGTGACGGGGTCGAGCAGTACTTC,CATSDGVEQYF
NA,TRBJ2-5,TRBV29-1,TRBD1,TGCAGCGTCATGACAGGGGGCTTGGAGACCCAGTACTTC,CSVMTGGLETQYF
NA,TRBJ1-5,TRBV4-2,NA,TGTGCCAGCAGCCAAGATATCAGTTATGGTCAGCCCCAGCATTTT,CASSQDISYGQPQHF
NA,TRBJ1-1,TRBV5-6,TRBD1,TGTGCCAGCAGCCCTCTGGACAGGGTTACTGAAGCTTTCTTT,CASSPLDRVTEAFF
NA,TRBJ1-6,TRBV7-2,NA,TGTGCCAGCAGCTTACCGAGTTCCTGGAATTCACCCCTCCACTTT,CASSLPSSWNSPLHF
NA,TRBJ2-5,TRBV7-9,NA,TGTGCCAGCACCGCAGTTAACCAAGAGACCCAGTACTTC,CASTAVNQETQYF
few,TRBJ2-7,TRBV20-1,NA,TGCAGTGCTAGAGCTCACAAGGGAAACTACGAGCAGTACTTC,CSARAHKGNYEQYF
NA,TRBJ2-3,TRBV7-8,TRBD1,TGTGCCAGCAGCCCCAGGGGGAAGTTGGGCACAGATACGCAGTATTTT,CASSPRGKLGTDTQYF
many,TRBJ1-3,TRBV12-3/TRBV12-4,TRBD1,TGTGCCAGCAGCTATACAGGGGCCGGAAACACCATATATTTT,CASSYTGAGNTIYF
many,TRBJ2-1,TRBV20-1,NA,TGCAGTGCCCCAGGGGTGGGCGGATATTCCTACAATGAGCAGTTCTTC,CSAPGVGGYSYNEQFF
NA,TRBJ1-1,TRBV2,NA,TGTGCCAGCAGTCTAGACAGGAAAGCTTTCTTT,CASSLDRKAFF
NA,TRBJ1-4,TRBV7-9,NA,TGTGCCAGCAGCTTCGTAGCGGGAGAAAAACTGTTTTTT,CASSFVAGEKLFF
few,TRBJ1-2,TRBV7-8,NA,TGTCACAGTTCGGCCAACTATGGCTACACCTTC,CHSSANYGYTF
NA,TRBJ1-2,TRBV12-3/TRBV12-4,NA,TGTGCCAGCAGTTTAGCAGGGCGAGGTTATGGCTACACCTTC,CASSLAGRGYGYTF
NA,TRBJ1-2,TRBV28,NA,TGTGCCAGCAGCAACCCAGGTGGCTACACCTTC,CASSNPGGYTF
NA,TRBJ2-3,TRBV12-5,TRBD2,TGTGCTAGTGGTTTACAAGCGGGAATAGATACGCAGTATTTT,CASGLQAGIDTQYF
NA,TRBJ1-1,TRBV2,TRBD1,TGTGCCAGCGCGGGGGACAGGGACCACACTGAAGCTTTCTTT,CASAGDRDHTEAFF